Following are 26 T cell receptor beta chains from one sample sequenced in a study of persistence of HIV-infected CD4 T cells (dated by TCRdb to 2020 to 2021). Their specific antigens are unknown. In light of the paper, this sample's treatment or condition label describes: suppressive antiretroviral therapy. Cells were stimulated with lysates of CMV-infected fibroblasts at roughly 9.2 ug/mL. Memory CD4+ T cells that did not respond, being CD40L-negative, CD69-negative and CD45RO-high, were sorted as memory populations depleted of antigen-responding cells. TCRbeta repertoires were sequenced from genomic DNA with the immunoSEQ hsTCRB assay version 4 in survey mode. TCRdb holds this immuneACCESS table with in-frame rearrangements only. Some clones are missing; in checked studies, unresolved V genes explain under half, and the rest has no known cause. Recorded for this sample are roughly 30,000 clones; over 65% of them occurred a single time. The ten largest account for around 0.81% of the sample.

The material was CD4+ T cells sorted from PBMCs after approximately 20-hour stimulation, obtained from a patient who received antiretroviral therapy. Read against the paper, the sample's cell subset or site label means: CD40L-CD69- CD45RO-high memory CD4 T cells not responding to CMV lysate. The receptor set was obtained from an adult woman with HIV who was CMV-seropositive.

This clone was picked up one time. V usage is TRBV9 and J usage is TRBJ2-1; the match to TRBD1 covers 10 bases. This CDR3 has 15 residues. Germline V gene sequence: CDR1 SGDLS, CDR2 YYNGEE. J gave up 2 bases and V 2 bases, and 1 base lay outside the gene matches. The CDR3 sequence is CASSVGTGAYNEQFF. The CDR3 DNA reads TGTGCCAGCAGCGTTGGGACAGGGGCCTACAATGAGCAGTTCTTC.

J is TRBJ2-1 and V is TRBV7-9; maybe TRBD2 (7 bases). The germline V gene has CDR1 SEHNR and CDR2 FQNEAQ (reference sequence). Deletions cut 3 bases from V and 7 bases from J, with 16 bases between. The CDR3 sequence is 15 residues long. CDR3 sequence (DNA): TGTGCCAGCAGCTTCCAAGGGGGGGTGAGGAATGAGCAGTTCTTC. It codes for CASSFQGGVRNEQFF.

The chain is built from TRBV19 and TRBJ2-3; 9 nucleotides align to TRBD1. With 5 bases clipped from V and 0 bases from J, the junction kept 12 bases outside the gene matches. Germline CDR1 is LNHDA and CDR2 is SQIVND (reference sequence). The CDR3 is made up of 18 amino acids. CDR3 DNA sequence: TGTGCCAGTAGTCCTCAGTGGGGACAGGGAACTAGCACAGATACGCAGTATTTT. Its protein is CASSPQWGQGTSTDTQYF.

With regard to this clone: The sample has other DNA sequences that encode this CDR3 too. The chain carries TRBV9 and TRBJ2-5; D unresolved. Trimming removed 2 bases at V and 3 bases at J, with 2 bases between. The germline V gene encodes CDR1 SGDLS and CDR2 YYNGEE. This CDR3 spans 11 amino acids. This CDR3 reads CASSVEETQYF. CDR3 coding DNA: TGTGCCAGCAGCGTCGAAGAGACCCAGTACTTC.

The rearrangement joins TRBV9 to TRBJ1-2, with TRBD1 matching over 11 bases. This CDR3 has 14 residues. The germline V gene has CDR1 SGDLS and CDR2 YYNGEE. The ends lost 3 bases at V and 7 bases at J; junction bases unmatched: 5. Here the CDR3 DNA reads TGTGCCAGCAGCGGGGGACAGGGGGAGGGTGGCTACACCTTC. Translating gives CASSGGQGEGGYTF.

This clone appeared a few times. The genes are TRBV6-1 and TRBJ1-1; perhaps TRBD1 as D (5 bases). The CDR3 is 12 amino acids. Germline CDR1 reads MNHNS; CDR2 reads SASEGT. Between the trimmed V and J ends, which lost 2 bases and 11 bases, there was a span of 12 bases. CDR3 DNA sequence: TGTGCCAGCAGTGAATGGCAGGGTAGGGCTTTCTTT. Translated: CASSEWQGRAFF.

The chain has TRBV19 and TRBJ1-3; D possibly corresponds to TRBD1 (5 bases). Deletions cut 5 bases from V and 8 bases from J, with 19 bases between. Germline assignment: CDR1 LNHDA and CDR2 SQIVND (reference sequence). This CDR3 is built from 15 residues. CDR3 DNA sequence: TGTGCCAGTAGTCCGGGAGGCGCCGGGGCGGACACCATATATTTT. Translated: CASSPGGAGADTIYF.

This clone was seen a few times. The chain is built from TRBV7-9 and TRBJ1-4, with D unclear. This CDR3 has 14 residues. The germline V gene encodes CDR1 SEHNR and CDR2 FQNEAQ (reference sequence). V lost 6 bases and J 11 bases, leaving 19 bases between the germline ends. The DNA for the CDR3 is TGTGCCAGCAGTTCAGTAGGCCAGGTGGTGAAACTGTTTTTT. It is translated as CASSSVGQVVKLFF.

The chain couples TRBV11-3 to TRBJ2-5; 8 bases are a match to TRBD1. The CDR3 sequence is 13 residues long. Germline-derived CDR1 and CDR2 are SGHNT and YENEEA. V lost 5 bases to trimming and J lost 5 bases; unmatched junction nucleotides: 4. Here the CDR3 reads CASSLRGLETQYF. The CDR3 DNA reads TGTGCCAGCAGCCTCAGGGGGCTTGAGACCCAGTACTTC. Together with reference TRBV11-3 and TRBJ2-5, the CDR3 gives the full variable domain: EAGVVQSPRYKIIEKKQPVAFWCNPISGHNTLYWYLQNLGQGPELLIRYENEEAVDDSQLPKDRFSAERLKGVDSTLKIQPAELGDSAVYLCASSLRGLETQYFGPGTRLLVL.

This chain links TRBV27 with TRBJ2-3; no firm D call. CDR1 is MNHEY and CDR2 is SMNVEV in the germline V gene (reference sequence). V was shortened by 5 bases and J by 4 bases, with 4 bases between the two germline ends. The CDR3 loop spans 11 amino acids. In DNA form, the CDR3 reads TGTGCCAGCAGTACGGCAGATACGCAGTATTTT. Its translation: CASSTADTQYF.

This clone has a handful of counts. This chain uses TRBV5-1 with TRBJ1-1; 10 bases fit TRBD1. This CDR3 contains 15 residues. The junction had 4 bases not matched to a gene; V was cut back by 2 bases and J by 3 bases. CDR1 is SGHRS and CDR2 is YFSETQ in the germline V gene. In DNA, the CDR3 is TGCGCCAGCAGCTTCCGGGACAGGGGACACACTGAAGCTTTCTTT. This sequence encodes CASSFRDRGHTEAFF.

In its sample, this clone was seen once. The V gene is TRBV6-2 or TRBV6-3, the J gene TRBJ1-4; 8 bases align to TRBD1. The CDR3 is made up of 15 amino acids. V lost 2 bases and J lost 5; bases outside the gene matches: 4. CDR1 is MNHEY, CDR2 SVGEGT, per germline. The CDR3 region has the DNA TGTGCCAGCAGTTACGCGGACAGGGCAAATGAAAAACTGTTTTTT. Translating gives CASSYADRANEKLFF.

The chain recombines TRBV18 with TRBJ2-3; TRBD2 aligns across 9 bases. Germline-derived CDR1 and CDR2 are KGHSH and LQKENI. This CDR3 is built from 15 residues. V lost 3 bases, J lost 1 base, and 2 bases stayed unmatched. In DNA, the CDR3 is TGTGCCAGCTCACCCCGGACTAGCGGCACAGATACGCAGTATTTT. Translation gives CASSPRTSGTDTQYF.

The gene calls are TRBV7-3 and TRBJ2-2; maybe TRBD1 (6 bases). There are 15 residues in the CDR3. V was trimmed by 6 bases and J by 1 base, leaving 12 bases between them. In germline, CDR1 is SGHTA, CDR2 FQGTGA. Written as DNA, the CDR3 is TGTGCCAGCAGTCCCACGACAGGGAACACCGGGGAGCTGTTTTTT. It yields the protein CASSPTTGNTGELFF.

The chain employs TRBV12-3 or TRBV12-4 and TRBJ1-1; TRBD1 agrees at 8 bases. The junction had 7 bases not matched to a gene; V was cut back by 8 bases and J by 5 bases. The CDR3 totals 13 residues. DNA of the CDR3: TGTGCCAGCGGTACAGGGGGTGGGACTGAAGCTTTCTTT. Translating it yields CASGTGGGTEAFF.

CDR3 nucleotide sequence: TGTGCCAGCAGCCTAAGACTAGCGGGGGCCAACCAAGAGACCCAGTACTTC. Amino acids: CASSLRLAGANQETQYF. This chain joins TRBV7-7 and TRBJ2-5; 12 positions agree with TRBD2. This CDR3 is built from 17 residues. Germline V gene data show CDR1 as SSHAT and CDR2 as FNYEAQ (reference sequence). Unmatched junction bases numbered 7, after V lost 5 bases and J lost 0 bases. Full variable domain (remainder filled in from reference TRBV7-7 and TRBJ2-5): GAGVSQSPRYKVTKRGQDVTLRCDPISSHATLYWYQQALGQGPEFLTYFNYEAQPDKSGLPSDRFSAERPEGSISTLTIQRTEQRDSAMYRCASSLRLAGANQETQYFGPGTRLLVL.

The V gene is TRBV19, the J gene TRBJ2-7, with 12 bases lining up with TRBD1. Looked up from germline, CDR1 is LNHDA and CDR2 is SQIVND (reference sequence). This CDR3 comprises 15 residues. J was trimmed by 7 bases and V by 5 bases; bases with no gene match: 9. The CDR3 region has the DNA TGTGCCAGTAGTTCGACCGGGACAGGGGGCGCGGAGCAGTACTTC. Amino acids: CASSSTGTGGAEQYF.

The chain carries TRBV12-5 and TRBJ2-2, with D hard to call. Trimming removed 5 bases at V and 3 bases at J, with 10 bases between. CDR1 and CDR2 from the germline V gene are LGHNT and FRNRAP. The length of the CDR3 is 14 residues. CDR3 in amino acids: CASGPGIHTGELFF. The DNA for the CDR3 is TGTGCTAGTGGTCCAGGTATTCACACCGGGGAGCTGTTTTTT.

The chain links TRBV12-5 to TRBJ1-1, with TRBD1 matching 7 bases. Germline values: CDR1 LGHNT, CDR2 FRNRAP. Trimming cost V 4 bases and J 6 bases; bases outside gene matches: 8. This CDR3 has 14 amino acids. CDR3 DNA sequence: TGTGCTAGTGGTTCGGGACAGATGATGGCTGAAGCTTTCTTT. Translation: CASGSGQMMAEAFF.

The gene calls are TRBV29-1 and TRBJ1-1; 7 positions match TRBD1. Per the germline V gene, CDR1 is SQVTM and CDR2 is ANQGSEA. V trimming: 3 bases; J trimming: 5 bases; junction bases outside the gene matches: 9. CDR3 size: 14 residues. CDR3 loop: CSVDVGGAGTEAFF. The CDR3 region has the DNA TGCAGCGTTGATGTAGGGGGCGCGGGAACTGAAGCTTTCTTT.

The rearrangement joins TRBV5-1 to TRBJ2-2; no clear D gene. Germline CDR1 is SGHRS and CDR2 is YFSETQ. V was clipped by 0 bases and J by 4 bases, with 7 bases between them. The CDR3 has 14 amino acids. CDR3 in DNA: TGCGCCAGCAGCTTGGCCCCTAGCACCGGGGAGCTGTTTTTT. It yields the protein CASSLAPSTGELFF.

The V gene is TRBV9, the J gene TRBJ2-3, with D perhaps matching TRBD1 or TRBD2 (6 bases each). Trimming removed 0 bases at V and 5 bases at J, with 13 bases between. The CDR3 is 15 amino acids. Germline-derived CDR1 and CDR2 are SGDLS and YYNGEE. The CDR3 region has the DNA TGTGCCAGCAGCGTAGACGGGGGCCCGGTAGATACGCAGTATTTT. Protein sequence: CASSVDGGPVDTQYF.

The CDR3: CASGYSGANVLTF. In DNA form, the CDR3 reads TGTGCCAGCGGATACTCTGGGGCCAACGTCCTGACTTTC. The chain couples TRBV14 to TRBJ2-6, with D hard to call. The CDR3 is 13 amino acids. V was trimmed by 8 bases and J by 0 bases, leaving 5 bases between them. Germline CDR1 SGHDN, CDR2 FVKESK.

The V and J genes are TRBV29-1 and TRBJ1-2; the D is unclear. Germline-derived CDR1 and CDR2 are SQVTM and ANQGSEA. Trimming removed 4 bases from V and 5 bases from J, with 14 bases in between. This CDR3 spans 13 amino acids. This chain's CDR3 is CSVGVSTGYGYTF. The CDR3 region has the DNA TGCAGCGTTGGGGTTTCGACCGGGTATGGCTACACCTTC.

In its sample, this clone was seen once. The chain combines TRBV7-3 with TRBJ1-6, with D unclear. Germline V gene sequence: CDR1 SGHTA, CDR2 FQGTGA. The CDR3 length is 13 residues. Trimming removed 2 bases from V and 7 bases from J, with 6 bases in between. This CDR3 reads CASSLAVNSPLHF. CDR3 bases: TGTGCCAGCAGCTTAGCGGTAAATTCACCCCTCCACTTT. The whole variable domain, remainder taken from reference TRBV7-3 and TRBJ1-6, is GAGVSQTPSNKVTEKGKYVELRCDPISGHTALYWYRQSLGQGPEFLIYFQGTGAADDSGLPNDRFFAVRPEGSVSTLKIQRTERGDSAVYLCASSLAVNSPLHFGNGTRLTVT.

This chain uses TRBV5-1 with TRBJ1-1, with D uncertain. The CDR3 has 13 residues. CDR1 and CDR2 (germline): SGHRS, YFSETQ. Trimming shortened V by 4 bases and J by 1 base, and 8 bases separated the two germline ends. The CDR3 protein is CASSTGPNTEAFF. The CDR3 DNA reads TGCGCCAGCAGCACCGGCCCGAACACTGAAGCTTTCTTT.